A single sample is the source of the 23 T cell receptor beta chains below, sequenced in a study of tissue T cells after allogeneic stem cell transplantation. Sequencing was performed with immunoSEQ multiplex PCR; in TCRdb, only in-frame clones are kept and a portion is missing. The sample has about 48,000 clones, approximately 73% seen once. The sequenced sample consisted of sorted cells pooled from one or two spleens. Receptor source: a pool of C57BL/6 mice in good health.

Note on this clone: These gene names are mouse names. The CDR3 protein is CASSPGLGYEQYF. Partial CDR3 DNA: TGTGCCAGCAGCCCGGGACTGGGGTATGAACAGTAC. The chain employs TRBV3 and TRBJ2-7, with TRBD2 matching over 10 bases. The read terminates 1 residue before the CDR3 end, so the remaining end is supplied by the germline J gene. Germline assignment: CDR1 SNHLY and CDR2 FYNGKV (reference sequence). V lost 5 bases, J lost 4 bases, and 2 bases stayed unmatched. The CDR3 is 13 residues long. The full variable domain, its missing parts supplied by reference TRBV3 and TRBJ2-7, is GPKVLQIPSHQIIDMGQMVTLNCDPVSNHLYFYWYKQILGQQMEFLVNFYNGKVMEKSKLFKDQFSVERPDGSYFTLKIQPTALEDSAVYFCASSPGLGYEQYFGPGTRLTVL.

Details on this clone: Gene names refer to mouse genes. The read gets to within 1 residue of the CDR3 end, and the germline J gene fills in the rest. The chain links TRBV14 to TRBJ2-3; 7 positions agree with TRBD1. From germline, CDR1 is SGHDT and CDR2 FRDEAV. Unmatched junction bases numbered 6, after V lost 5 bases and J lost 0 bases. This CDR3 is built from 15 residues. CDR3 region: CASRLTGSSAETLYF. The sequenced part of the CDR3 DNA is TGTGCCAGCAGACTGACAGGGTCTAGTGCAGAAACGCTGTAT.

To note about this clone: The genes are named according to mouse. CDR3 DNA (partial): TGTGCCAGCAGCCAAGAAGCCAGTCAAAACACCTTGTAC. Its protein product is CASSQEASQNTLY. The CDR3 as a whole reads CASSQEASQNTLYF. The chain has TRBV5 and TRBJ2-4; D uncertain. The observed sequence ends 1 residue before the CDR3 terminus, with the missing tail filled in from the germline J gene. The V gene's germline CDR1 is LGHNA and CDR2 YNLKQL (reference sequence). Trimming removed 0 bases from V and 0 bases from J, with 4 bases in between. CDR3 length equals 14 residues.

Notes on this clone: Gene names refer to mouse genes. The CDR3 goes on 1 residue after the read ends, and that part is filled in from the germline J gene. The V call is TRBV31, the J call TRBJ2-3; D is possibly TRBD2 (6 bases). CDR1 is GKSSPN, CDR2 SITVG, per germline. Trimming removed 2 bases at V and 2 bases at J, with 11 bases between. This CDR3 has 14 residues. CDR3 DNA, as far as it was read: TGTGCCTGGAGTGGGGGGACCGATGCAGAAACGCTGTAT. Translation gives CAWSGGTDAETLY. The entire CDR3 sequence reads CAWSGGTDAETLYF.

For this clone: Mouse germline and gene names are used. The sequenced fragment ends 1 residue before the CDR3 boundary, so the rest is inferred from the germline J gene. The chain links TRBV19 to TRBJ2-7, with 9 positions matching TRBD2. This CDR3 comprises 15 residues. The V gene's germline CDR1 is FNHDT and CDR2 SITEND (reference sequence). The junction had 5 bases not matched to a gene; V was cut back by 4 bases and J by 0 bases. CDR3 sequence: CASSPSTGGSYEQYF. The covered CDR3 bases are TGTGCCAGCAGTCCTTCGACTGGGGGCTCCTATGAACAGTAC.

Worth noting for this clone: Gene labels here are mouse ones. The sequenced CDR3 bases are TGTGCCAGCAGCTCCGGGACACAAACTAGTGCAGAAACGCTGTAT. Protein product: CASSSGTQTSAETLY. The full CDR3 reads CASSSGTQTSAETLYF. The rearrangement joins TRBV3 to TRBJ2-3, with a possible D match to TRBD1 (6 bases). The CDR3 end falls 1 residue outside the read, so it is completed with the germline J gene. This CDR3 region has 16 residues. V was shortened by 4 bases and J by 0 bases, with 14 bases between the two germline ends. Germline V lookup: CDR1 SNHLY, CDR2 FYNGKV (reference sequence).

A word on this clone: The gene symbols are mouse symbols. Read sequence stops 1 residue before the CDR3 end, and the germline J gene provides the missing end. The chain has TRBV2 and TRBJ1-4; D is undetermined. V was cut by 4 bases and J by 0 bases, with 9 bases left in between. Germline V CDR1 and CDR2: LGHNA, YSYQKL. The CDR3 is made up of 15 amino acids. CDR3 DNA, as far as it was read: TGTGCCAGCAGCCCCCGAAAGATTTCCAACGAAAGATTATTT. The encoded protein is CASSPRKISNERLF. The entire CDR3 protein reads CASSPRKISNERLFF.

This clone was seen a handful of times. Genes here carry mouse names. Sequencing ends 1 residue short of the CDR3 end; the germline J gene provides the rest. The J gene is TRBJ1-2, the V gene TRBV12-1, with 7 nucleotides matching TRBD1. The V segment lost 0 bases and the J segment 1 base; nucleotides outside the gene matches: 1. Germline assignment: CDR1 SGHSN and CDR2 HYEKVE. This CDR3 is 14 amino acids long. This CDR3 is CASSLYRGNSDYTF. The covered CDR3 bases are TGTGCCAGCTCTCTCTACAGGGGAAACTCCGACTACACC.

As concerns this clone: Mouse gene names apply. Sequencing ends 1 residue short of the CDR3 end; the germline J gene provides the rest. The V and J genes are TRBV19 and TRBJ2-2; D remains unclear. The CDR3 is made up of 14 amino acids. CDR1 is FNHDT, CDR2 SITEND, per germline (reference sequence). The V and J ends lost 0 bases and 0 bases respectively, with 3 bases between them. The CDR3 is CASSIDTNTGQLYF. CDR3 DNA, as far as it was read: TGTGCCAGCAGTATAGATACAAACACCGGGCAGCTCTAC.

This clone was counted between two and nine times. Germline and genes: mouse. The CDR3 goes on 1 residue after the read ends, and that part is filled in from the germline J gene. The chain has TRBV5 and TRBJ2-7; TRBD1 is a possible D gene (6 bases). Per the germline V gene, CDR1 is LGHNA and CDR2 is YNLKQL (reference sequence). V was pared by 2 bases and J by 0 bases, with 8 bases between. CDR3 size: 14 residues. The DNA read from the CDR3 is TGTGCCAGCAGCCAACAGGGGCACTCCTATGAACAGTAC. Its protein product is CASSQQGHSYEQY. The whole CDR3 protein is CASSQQGHSYEQYF.

Concerning this clone itself: Gene and germline names: mouse. The read gets to within 1 residue of the CDR3 end, and the germline J gene fills in the rest. The V and J genes are TRBV13-2 and TRBJ2-7; the D gene is possibly TRBD2 (6 bases). This CDR3 region has 13 residues. Trimming cost V 0 bases and J 2 bases, with 6 bases left between them. Germline loops: CDR1 NNHNN, CDR2 SYGAGS (reference sequence). The sequenced part of the CDR3 DNA is TGTGCCAGCGGTGATGTGGGGGCCTATGAACAGTAC. Its translation: CASGDVGAYEQY. The entire CDR3 is CASGDVGAYEQYF.

With respect to this clone: Germline and genes: mouse. The missing CDR3 end, 1 residue past where the read stops, is filled in from the germline J gene. This rearrangement joins TRBV12-2 to TRBJ2-5, with D possibly being TRBD1 (6 bases). In germline, CDR1 is SGHLS, CDR2 HYDKME. This CDR3 has 14 amino acids. Between the trimmed V and J ends, which lost 3 bases and 8 bases, there was a span of 17 bases. The CDR3 bases that were read are TGTGCCAGCTCTGACTTACAGGGAGGGGGCACCCAGTAC. Amino acids: CASSDLQGGGTQY. The complete CDR3 sequence is CASSDLQGGGTQYF. Full variable domain (missing parts from reference TRBV12-2 and TRBJ2-5): NSGVVQSPRYIIKGKGERSILKCIPISGHLSVAWYQQTQGQELKFFIQHYDKMERDKGNLPSRFSVQQFDDYHSEMNMSALELEDSAVYFCASSDLQGGGTQYFGPGTRLLVL.

Points on this clone: Mouse gene names apply. The read ends 1 residue before the CDR3 terminus; that terminus is restored from the germline J gene. V gene TRBV5 combines with J gene TRBJ1-4, with 12 positions matching TRBD1. The germline gives CDR1 LGHNA, CDR2 YNLKQL (reference sequence). V shed 0 bases, J shed 7 bases, and the junction held 6 bases outside the gene matches. The CDR3 covers 17 residues. The sequenced CDR3 bases are TGTGCCAGCAGCCAAGATACAGGGACAGGGGGCTTCGAAAGATTATTT. Translated, it gives CASSQDTGTGGFERLF. In full, the CDR3 is CASSQDTGTGGFERLFF.

Of note for this clone: Genes and germline are mouse. The sequenced fragment ends 1 residue before the CDR3 boundary, so the rest is inferred from the germline J gene. The chain joins TRBV12-1 to TRBJ2-5; 9 bases match TRBD1. The CDR3 extends over 15 amino acids. V trimming: 4 bases; J trimming: 1 base; junction bases outside the gene matches: 5. Germline V gives CDR1 SGHSN, CDR2 HYEKVE. The part of the CDR3 DNA that was read is TGTGCCAGCTCGCCGGGACAGGGCTACCAAGACACCCAGTAC. Protein: CASSPGQGYQDTQY. The complete CDR3 protein is CASSPGQGYQDTQYF.

In regard to this clone: Here the gene names and germline are mouse. The CDR3 extends 1 residue past the end of the read, so its final part is completed from the germline J gene. The V gene is TRBV4, the J gene TRBJ1-1, with D maybe TRBD1 (5 bases). The CDR3 is 13 residues long. Germline V gives CDR1 LGHDT, CDR2 YNNKQL (reference sequence). V was pared by 4 bases and J by 0 bases, with 6 bases between. CDR3 DNA (partial): TGTGCCAGCAGCTCGGGGGCAAACACAGAAGTCTTC. Translating gives CASSSGANTEVF. The CDR3 reads in full as CASSSGANTEVFF.

Comment on this clone: The listed genes are named as in mouse. The DNA read from the CDR3 is TGTGCCAGCAGTCGTGACTGGGGGCAAGACACCCAGTAC. Translated: CASSRDWGQDTQY. The whole CDR3 reads CASSRDWGQDTQYF. The chain joins TRBV26 to TRBJ2-5; 9 bases align to TRBD2. The read falls 1 residue short of the CDR3 end, and the missing part is taken from the germline J gene. J was trimmed by 3 bases and V by 4 bases; bases with no gene match: 2. The CDR3 contains 14 residues. Looked up from germline, CDR1 is KGHPV and CDR2 is FQNQEV (reference sequence).

On this clone: Mouse names are used for the genes. Read data end 1 residue before the CDR3 end; the end is taken from the germline J gene. This chain links TRBV13-2 with TRBJ1-3; possibly TRBD1 for D (5 bases). The CDR3 totals 13 residues. Germline CDR1 reads NNHNN; CDR2 reads SYGAGS (reference sequence). Trimming left V 5 bases short and J 0 bases short, with 6 bases between. The CDR3 sequence: CASGGVSGNTLYF. The sequenced part of the CDR3 DNA is TGTGCCAGCGGGGGGGTTTCTGGAAATACGCTCTAT.

As regards this clone: Germline and genes here are mouse. The read finishes 1 residue shy of the CDR3 end, and the germline J gene is used to complete it. The rearrangement links TRBV5 to TRBJ2-4; the match to TRBD1 covers 10 bases. V shed 4 bases, J shed 4 bases, and the junction held 2 bases outside the gene matches. Germline V gene sequence: CDR1 LGHNA, CDR2 YNLKQL (reference sequence). The CDR3 spans 14 residues. The CDR3 is CASSPGTGENTLYF. The sequenced part of the CDR3 DNA is TGTGCCAGCAGCCCCGGGACAGGGGAAAACACCTTGTAC.

Comment on this clone: Gene names and germline refer to mouse. The CDR3 end is not reached by the read, which stops 1 residue before it; the germline J gene fills it in. The V call is TRBV16, the J call TRBJ2-5, with D perhaps TRBD1 (7 bases). CDR1 is SGHSA, CDR2 FRNQAP, per germline. This CDR3 contains 14 residues. Trimming stripped 6 bases from V and 4 bases from J, with 14 bases between. CDR3 region: CASRPGGTKDTQYF. Incomplete CDR3 DNA: TGTGCAAGCAGGCCAGGGGGGACAAAAGACACCCAGTAC.

This clone was detected once. Each gene name is a mouse one. Coverage ceases 1 residue before the CDR3 finishes, and the germline J gene fills in the end. The chain uses TRBV31 and TRBJ1-4; D not certain. The germline gives CDR1 GKSSPN, CDR2 SITVG. The V end lost 0 bases, the J end lost 1 base, and 3 bases lay between the germline ends. The CDR3 runs to 13 residues. CDR3 loop: CAWSLSSNERLFF. CDR3 DNA (partial): TGTGCCTGGAGTCTAAGTTCCAACGAAAGATTATTT.

Regarding this clone: The gene names here belong to mouse. CDR3 DNA (partial): TGTGCCAGCAGCCAGGACTGGGGGGGTAACTATGCTGAGCAGTTC. Translating it yields CASSQDWGGNYAEQF. Given in full, the CDR3 is CASSQDWGGNYAEQFF. The chain employs TRBV5 and TRBJ2-1; TRBD2 matches at 12 bases. The read ends 1 residue shy of where the CDR3 ends; the end is completed using the germline J gene. Unmatched junction bases numbered 0, after V lost 3 bases and J lost 0 bases. The CDR3 contains 16 residues. Germline values: CDR1 LGHNA, CDR2 YNLKQL (reference sequence).

Of note for this clone: The gene names given are mouse names. The observed sequence ends 1 residue before the CDR3 terminus, with the missing tail filled in from the germline J gene. Other DNA sequences within the sample encode an identical CDR3. J is TRBJ2-7 and V is TRBV3; D possibly corresponds to TRBD1 (6 bases). This CDR3 contains 12 residues. With 5 bases removed from V and 7 bases from J, the gap between germline ends came to 12 bases. Per the germline V gene, CDR1 is SNHLY and CDR2 is FYNGKV (reference sequence). The part of the CDR3 DNA that was read is TGTGCCAGCAGCCCGACAGGAGGCGAACAGTAC. Translation: CASSPTGGEQY. The whole CDR3 is CASSPTGGEQYF.

In regard to this clone: Genes and germline are mouse. The missing CDR3 end, 1 residue past where the read stops, is filled in from the germline J gene. V and J are TRBV20 and TRBJ2-7; D may be TRBD1 (7 bases). Germline loops: CDR1 GFQATS, CDR2 STVNSAI. The CDR3 has 14 residues. Trimming pared 0 bases from V and 2 bases from J, leaving 11 bases between. CDR3 bases read: TGTGGTGCTAGGGATGAGGGGGCCGCCTATGAACAGTAC. It encodes CGARDEGAAYEQY. The CDR3 in full is CGARDEGAAYEQYF.